This T cell receptor (beta chain) emerged from a study of blood T cells in healthy people across ages. Study-level results: Higher naive T cell percentage went strongly together with higher TCR beta diversity.

Individuals who donated were healthy Caucasians from Russia aged about 6 to 100. Approximately 10 milliliters of peripheral blood were drawn from each donor into EDTA-treated tubes. Points on this clonotype: Its target is not known.

A second about 6 to 11 cycle PCR used barcoded and J-beta primers. TCRdb redid the calling of the 5' RACE reads with MiXCR, one entry per CDR3 protein. Seen here are around 970,000 distinct CDR3 sequences, roughly half observed once, and the top ten hold roughly a fifth. CDR1 MNHEY and CDR2 SMNVEV come from the germline V gene (reference sequence). This CDR3 spans 14 amino acids. The receptor was derived from a woman aged 55-75 years in good health. V gene TRBV27 combines with J gene TRBJ2-4, with 12 bases aligning to TRBD1. The J call is doubtful: the DNA matches TRBJ2-7 better. Sequenced: blood. The DNA for the CDR3 is TGTGCCAGCAGTGACGGGACAGGGGGCGCCGAGCAGTACTTC. Amino acids: CASSDGTGGAEQYF.